This T cell receptor beta chain emerged from a study of blood T cell repertoires in COVID-19. The germline V gene encodes CDR1 LGHNA and CDR2 YNFKEQ. V dropped 0 bases and J dropped 4; count of bases not matched to a gene: 6. The CDR3 has 16 residues. Measured with immunoSEQ multiplex PCR; TCRdb has only the in-frame clones, and not every one. Of approximately 180,000 clones listed, around 85% were seen once; the top ten hold under 3.5%. The V and J genes are TRBV4-2 and TRBJ2-1, with TRBD1 matching 7 bases. Sample: peripheral blood. The clonotype comes from a man aged 55 to 70 with acute or convalescent COVID-19. CDR3 sequence: CASSQDRGQKYNEQFF. CDR3 bases: TGTGCCAGCAGCCAAGATCGGGGACAGAAATACAATGAGCAGTTCTTC.